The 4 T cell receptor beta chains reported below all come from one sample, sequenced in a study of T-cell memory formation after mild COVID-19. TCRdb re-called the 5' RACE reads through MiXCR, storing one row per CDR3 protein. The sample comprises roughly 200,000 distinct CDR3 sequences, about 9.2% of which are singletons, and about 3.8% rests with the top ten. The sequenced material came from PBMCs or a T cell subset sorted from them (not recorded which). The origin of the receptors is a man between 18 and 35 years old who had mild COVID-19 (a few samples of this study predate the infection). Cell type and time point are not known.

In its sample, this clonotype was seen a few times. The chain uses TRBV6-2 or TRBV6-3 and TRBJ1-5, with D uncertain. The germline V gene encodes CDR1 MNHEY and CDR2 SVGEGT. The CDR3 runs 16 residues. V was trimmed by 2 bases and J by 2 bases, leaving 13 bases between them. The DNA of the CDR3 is TGTGCCAGCAGTTACGGGTATCGGCAGGGCAATCAGCCCCAGCATTTT. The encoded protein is CASSYGYRQGNQPQHF.

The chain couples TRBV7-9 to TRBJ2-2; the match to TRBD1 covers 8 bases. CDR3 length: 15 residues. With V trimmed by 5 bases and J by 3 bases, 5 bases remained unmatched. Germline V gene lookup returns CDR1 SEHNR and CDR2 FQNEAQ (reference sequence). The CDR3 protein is CASSTPGQDTGELFF. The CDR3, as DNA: TGTGCCAGCAGCACTCCGGGACAGGACACCGGGGAGCTGTTTTTT.

This CDR3 is CASSYPGQSNEKLFF. CDR3 in DNA: TGCGCCAGCAGCTATCCGGGACAGAGTAATGAAAAACTGTTTTTT. The chain is built from TRBV5-1 and TRBJ1-4, with 7 bases that match TRBD1. Germline CDR1 is SGHRS and CDR2 is YFSETQ. The CDR3 contains 15 residues. J was trimmed by 4 bases and V by 3 bases; bases with no gene match: 6.

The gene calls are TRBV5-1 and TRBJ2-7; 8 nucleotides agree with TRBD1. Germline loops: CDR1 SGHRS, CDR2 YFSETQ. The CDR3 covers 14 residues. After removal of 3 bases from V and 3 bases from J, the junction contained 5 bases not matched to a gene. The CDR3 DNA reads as TGCGCCAGCAGCTCCGGGACAGGACTCTACGAGCAGTACTTC. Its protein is CASSSGTGLYEQYF.